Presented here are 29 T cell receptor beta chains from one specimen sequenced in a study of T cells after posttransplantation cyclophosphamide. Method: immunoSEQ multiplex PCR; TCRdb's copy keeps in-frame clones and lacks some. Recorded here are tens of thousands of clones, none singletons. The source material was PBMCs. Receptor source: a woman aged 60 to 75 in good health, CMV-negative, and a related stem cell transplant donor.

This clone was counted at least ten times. CDR3 nucleotide sequence: TGTGCCAGCAGCCCCTCAGGAACAGTGGTTTTGGGTAACACTGAAGCTTTCTTT. Residues: CASSPSGTVVLGNTEAFF. The V call is TRBV4-2, the J call TRBJ1-1; the D is unclear. The CDR3 is 18 amino acids. Per the germline V gene, CDR1 is LGHNA and CDR2 is YNFKEQ. V was cut by 4 bases and J by 2 bases, with 23 bases left in between.

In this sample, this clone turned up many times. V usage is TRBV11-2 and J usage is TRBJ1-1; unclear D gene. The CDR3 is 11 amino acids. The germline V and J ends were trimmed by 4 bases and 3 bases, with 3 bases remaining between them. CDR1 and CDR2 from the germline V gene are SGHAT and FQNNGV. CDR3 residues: CASSSYTEAFF. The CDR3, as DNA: TGTGCCAGCAGCTCCTACACTGAAGCTTTCTTT.

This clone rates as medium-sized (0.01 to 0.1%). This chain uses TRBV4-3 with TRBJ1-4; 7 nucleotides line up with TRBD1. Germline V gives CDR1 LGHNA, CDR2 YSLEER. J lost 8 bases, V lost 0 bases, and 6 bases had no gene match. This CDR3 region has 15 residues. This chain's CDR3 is CASSQDWDREEKLFF. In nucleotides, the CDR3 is TGCGCCAGCAGCCAAGATTGGGACAGAGAAGAAAAACTGTTTTTT.

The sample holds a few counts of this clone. The CDR3 DNA is TGCGCCAGCAGCCAAGAACCTAGCGGGATTAACATTCAGTACTTC. Its translation is CASSQEPSGINIQYF. The gene calls are TRBV4-1 and TRBJ2-4; 9 bases fit TRBD2. The CDR3 runs 15 residues. CDR1 is MGHRA and CDR2 is YSYEKL in the germline V gene. Losses at the gene ends were 0 bases for V and 7 bases for J; bases not matched to a gene: 4.

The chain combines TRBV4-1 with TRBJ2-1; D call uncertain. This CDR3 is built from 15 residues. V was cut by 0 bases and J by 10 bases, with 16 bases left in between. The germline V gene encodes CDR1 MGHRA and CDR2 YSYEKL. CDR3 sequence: CASSQERHPAAEQFF. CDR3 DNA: TGCGCCAGCAGCCAAGAGCGTCACCCGGCGGCCGAGCAGTTCTTC.

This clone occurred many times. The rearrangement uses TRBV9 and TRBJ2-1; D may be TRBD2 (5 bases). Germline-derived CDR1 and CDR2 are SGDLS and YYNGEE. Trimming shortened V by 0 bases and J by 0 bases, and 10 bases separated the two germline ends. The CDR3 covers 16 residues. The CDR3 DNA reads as TGTGCCAGCAGCGTAGTTGGGAGCAACTCCTACAATGAGCAGTTCTTC. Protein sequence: CASSVVGSNSYNEQFF.

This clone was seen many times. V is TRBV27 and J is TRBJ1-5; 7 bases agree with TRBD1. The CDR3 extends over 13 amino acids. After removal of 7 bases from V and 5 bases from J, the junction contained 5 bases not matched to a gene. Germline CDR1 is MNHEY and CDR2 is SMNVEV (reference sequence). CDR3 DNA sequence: TGTGCCAGCACAGACAGGGTAGATCAGCCCCAGCATTTT. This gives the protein CASTDRVDQPQHF.

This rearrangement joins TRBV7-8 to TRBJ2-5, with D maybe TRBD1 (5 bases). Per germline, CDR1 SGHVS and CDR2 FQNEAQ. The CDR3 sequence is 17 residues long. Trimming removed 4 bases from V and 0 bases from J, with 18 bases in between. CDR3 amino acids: CASSSPRGAGHQETQYF. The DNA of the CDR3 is TGTGCCAGCAGCTCCCCTCGTGGGGCAGGCCACCAAGAGACCCAGTACTTC. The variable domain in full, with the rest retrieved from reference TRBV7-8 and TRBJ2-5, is GAGVSQSPRYKVAKRGQDVALRCDPISGHVSLFWYQQALGQGPEFLTYFQNEAQLDKSGLPSDRFFAERPEGSVSTLKIQRTQQEDSAVYLCASSSPRGAGHQETQYFGPGTRLLVL.

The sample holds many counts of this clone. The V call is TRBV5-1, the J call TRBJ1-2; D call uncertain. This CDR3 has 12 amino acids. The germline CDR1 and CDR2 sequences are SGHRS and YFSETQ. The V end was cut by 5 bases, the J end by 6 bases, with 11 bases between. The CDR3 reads CASRDKVDGYTF. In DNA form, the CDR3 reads TGCGCCAGCAGAGACAAGGTCGATGGCTACACCTTC. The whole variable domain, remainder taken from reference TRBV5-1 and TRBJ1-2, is KAGVTQTPRYLIKTRGQQVTLSCSPISGHRSVSWYQQTPGQGLQFLFEYFSETQRNKGNFPGRFSGRQFSNSRSEMNVSTLELGDSALYLCASRDKVDGYTFGSGTRLTVV.

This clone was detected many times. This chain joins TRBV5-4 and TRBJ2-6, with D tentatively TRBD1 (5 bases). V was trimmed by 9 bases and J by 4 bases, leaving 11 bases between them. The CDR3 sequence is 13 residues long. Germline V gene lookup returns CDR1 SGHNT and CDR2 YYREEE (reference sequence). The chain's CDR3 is CATVRAGANVLTF. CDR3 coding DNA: TGTGCCACAGTCAGGGCCGGGGCCAACGTCCTGACTTTC.

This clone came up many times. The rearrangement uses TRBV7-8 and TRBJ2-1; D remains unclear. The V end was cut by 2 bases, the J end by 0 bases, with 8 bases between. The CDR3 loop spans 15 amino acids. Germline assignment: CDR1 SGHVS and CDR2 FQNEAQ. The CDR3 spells CASSLIESSYNEQFF. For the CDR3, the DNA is TGTGCCAGCAGCTTAATAGAGAGCTCCTACAATGAGCAGTTCTTC.

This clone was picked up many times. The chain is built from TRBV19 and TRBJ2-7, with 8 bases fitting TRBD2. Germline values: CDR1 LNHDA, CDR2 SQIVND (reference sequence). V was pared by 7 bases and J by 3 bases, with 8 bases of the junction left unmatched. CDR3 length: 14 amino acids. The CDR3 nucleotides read TGTGCCAGTAAGATAGCGGGAAATAACTACGAGCAGTACTTC. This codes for CASKIAGNNYEQYF.

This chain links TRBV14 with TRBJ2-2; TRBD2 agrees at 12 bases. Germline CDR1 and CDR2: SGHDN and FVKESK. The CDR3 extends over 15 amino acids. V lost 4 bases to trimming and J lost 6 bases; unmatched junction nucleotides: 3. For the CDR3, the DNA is TGTGCCAGCAGCCGACTAGCGGGAGATGCCGGGGAGCTGTTTTTT. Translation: CASSRLAGDAGELFF.

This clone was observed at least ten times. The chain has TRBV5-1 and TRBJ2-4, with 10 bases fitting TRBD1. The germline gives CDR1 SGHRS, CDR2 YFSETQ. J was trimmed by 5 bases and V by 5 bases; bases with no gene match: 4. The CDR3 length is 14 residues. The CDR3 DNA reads TGCGCCAGCAGTTCCGGACAGGGGGAAAACATTCAGTACTTC. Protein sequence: CASSSGQGENIQYF.

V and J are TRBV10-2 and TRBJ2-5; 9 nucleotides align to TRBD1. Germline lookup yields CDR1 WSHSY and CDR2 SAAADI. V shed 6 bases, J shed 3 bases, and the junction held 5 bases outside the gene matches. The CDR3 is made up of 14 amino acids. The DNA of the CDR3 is TGCGCCAGCAGGCCTGGACAGGGGAAAGAGACCCAGTACTTC. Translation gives CASRPGQGKETQYF.

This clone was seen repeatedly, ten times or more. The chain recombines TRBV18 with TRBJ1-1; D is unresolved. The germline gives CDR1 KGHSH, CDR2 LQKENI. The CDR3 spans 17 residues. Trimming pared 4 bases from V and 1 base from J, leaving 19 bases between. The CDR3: CASSRSGFGSANTEAFF. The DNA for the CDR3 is TGTGCCAGCTCACGCTCGGGGTTCGGCTCGGCGAACACTGAAGCTTTCTTT.

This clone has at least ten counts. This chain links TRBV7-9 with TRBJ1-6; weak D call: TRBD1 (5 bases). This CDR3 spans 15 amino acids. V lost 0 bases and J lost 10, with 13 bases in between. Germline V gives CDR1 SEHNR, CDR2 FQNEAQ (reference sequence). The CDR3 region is CASSLAPGGRSPLHF. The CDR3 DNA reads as TGTGCCAGCAGCTTAGCGCCCGGGGGACGGTCACCCCTCCACTTT. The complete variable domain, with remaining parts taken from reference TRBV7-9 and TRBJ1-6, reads DTGVSQNPRHKITKRGQNVTFRCDPISEHNRLYWYRQTLGQGPEFLTYFQNEAQLEKSRLLSDRFSAERPKGSFSTLEIQRTEQGDSAMYLCASSLAPGGRSPLHFGNGTRLTVT.

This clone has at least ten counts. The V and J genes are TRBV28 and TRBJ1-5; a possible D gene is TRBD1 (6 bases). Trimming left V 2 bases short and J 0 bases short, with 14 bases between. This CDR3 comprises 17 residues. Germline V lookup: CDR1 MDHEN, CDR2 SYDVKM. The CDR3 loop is CASSLGKGDYSNQPQHF. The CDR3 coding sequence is TGTGCCAGCAGTTTAGGCAAGGGGGACTATAGCAATCAGCCCCAGCATTTT.

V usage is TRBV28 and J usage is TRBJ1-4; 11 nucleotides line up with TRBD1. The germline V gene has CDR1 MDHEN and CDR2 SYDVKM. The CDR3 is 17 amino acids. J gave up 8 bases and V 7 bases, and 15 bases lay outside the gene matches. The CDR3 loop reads CASTESLGTGGREKLFF. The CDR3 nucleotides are TGTGCCAGCACCGAATCTTTGGGGACAGGGGGTCGGGAAAAACTGTTTTTT.

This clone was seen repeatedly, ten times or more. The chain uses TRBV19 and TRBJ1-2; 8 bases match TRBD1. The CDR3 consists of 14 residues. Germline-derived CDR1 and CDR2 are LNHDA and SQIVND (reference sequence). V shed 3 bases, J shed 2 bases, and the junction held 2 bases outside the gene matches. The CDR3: CASSMSGGNYGYTF. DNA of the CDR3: TGTGCCAGTAGTATGTCAGGGGGCAACTATGGCTACACCTTC.

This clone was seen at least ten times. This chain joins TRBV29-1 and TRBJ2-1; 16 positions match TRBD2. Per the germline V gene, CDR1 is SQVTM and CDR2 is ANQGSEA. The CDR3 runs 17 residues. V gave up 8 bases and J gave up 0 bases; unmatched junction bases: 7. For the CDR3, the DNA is TGCAGCACCGGGGGACTAGCGGGAGGGCGCTCCTACAATGAGCAGTTCTTC. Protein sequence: CSTGGLAGGRSYNEQFF.

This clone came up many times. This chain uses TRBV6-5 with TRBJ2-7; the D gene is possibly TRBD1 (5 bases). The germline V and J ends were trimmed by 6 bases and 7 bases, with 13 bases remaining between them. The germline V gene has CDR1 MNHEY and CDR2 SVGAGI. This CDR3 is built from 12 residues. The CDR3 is CASRSQGREQYF. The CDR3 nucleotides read TGTGCCAGCAGGTCCCAGGGTCGGGAGCAGTACTTC.

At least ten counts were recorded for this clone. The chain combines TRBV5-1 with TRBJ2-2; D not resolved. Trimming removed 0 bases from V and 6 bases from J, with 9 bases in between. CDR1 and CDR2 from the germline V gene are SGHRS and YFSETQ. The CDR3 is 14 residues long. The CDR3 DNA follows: TGCGCCAGCAGCTTGGCCGGTAGTCCCGGGGAGCTGTTTTTT. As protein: CASSLAGSPGELFF.

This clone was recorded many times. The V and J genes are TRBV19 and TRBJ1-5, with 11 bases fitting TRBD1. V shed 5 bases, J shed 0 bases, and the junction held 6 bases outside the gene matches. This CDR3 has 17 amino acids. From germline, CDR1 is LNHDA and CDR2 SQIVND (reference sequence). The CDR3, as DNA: TGTGCCAGTAGTCTCGGGACAGGGGGAACTAGCAATCAGCCCCAGCATTTT. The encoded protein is CASSLGTGGTSNQPQHF. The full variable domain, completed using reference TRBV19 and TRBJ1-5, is DGGITQSPKYLFRKEGQNVTLSCEQNLNHDAMYWYRQDPGQGLRLIYYSQIVNDFQKGDIAEGYSVSREKKESFPLTVTSAQKNPTAFYLCASSLGTGGTSNQPQHFGDGTRLSIL.

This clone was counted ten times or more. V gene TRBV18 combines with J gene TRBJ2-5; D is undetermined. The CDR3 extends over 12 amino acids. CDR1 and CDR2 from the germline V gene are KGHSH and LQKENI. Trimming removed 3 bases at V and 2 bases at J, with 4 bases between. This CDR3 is CASSPSQETQYF. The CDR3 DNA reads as TGTGCCAGCTCACCCTCGCAAGAGACCCAGTACTTC.

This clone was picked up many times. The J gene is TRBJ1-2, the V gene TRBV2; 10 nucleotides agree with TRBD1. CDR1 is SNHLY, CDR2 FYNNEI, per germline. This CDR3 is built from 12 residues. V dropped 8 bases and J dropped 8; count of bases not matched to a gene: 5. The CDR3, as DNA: TGTGCCAGCCCTCGGGACAGGGGCGGCTACACCTTC. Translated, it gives CASPRDRGGYTF. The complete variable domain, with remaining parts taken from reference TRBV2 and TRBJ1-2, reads EPEVTQTPSHQVTQMGQEVILRCVPISNHLYFYWYRQILGQKVEFLVSFYNNEISEKSEIFDDQFSVERPDGSNFTLKIRSTKLEDSAMYFCASPRDRGGYTFGSGTRLTVV.

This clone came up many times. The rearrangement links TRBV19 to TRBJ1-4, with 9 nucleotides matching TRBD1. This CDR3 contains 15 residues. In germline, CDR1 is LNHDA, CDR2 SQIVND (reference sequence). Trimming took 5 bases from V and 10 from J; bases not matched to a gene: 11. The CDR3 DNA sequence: TGTGCCAGTAGTCCGTCCGGGACAGGGAGCGTAAAACTGTTTTTT. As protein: CASSPSGTGSVKLFF.

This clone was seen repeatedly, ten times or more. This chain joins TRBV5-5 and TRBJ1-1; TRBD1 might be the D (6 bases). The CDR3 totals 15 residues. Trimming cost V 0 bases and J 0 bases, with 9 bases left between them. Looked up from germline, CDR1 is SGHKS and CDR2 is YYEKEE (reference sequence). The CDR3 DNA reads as TGTGCCAGCAGCTTGGTGGGGACATTGAACACTGAAGCTTTCTTT. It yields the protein CASSLVGTLNTEAFF.

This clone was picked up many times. CDR3 coding DNA: TGTGCCAGCAGTGCACCCAGGGGTGGACAGCCTCAAGGTGCTACGCAGTATTTT. This codes for CASSAPRGGQPQGATQYF. The chain combines TRBV6-1 with TRBJ2-3; TRBD1 is a possible D gene (6 bases). Per the germline V gene, CDR1 is MNHNS and CDR2 is SASEGT. CDR3 length equals 18 residues. The ends were cut back, 4 bases at V and 8 bases at J, with 28 bases in the middle.